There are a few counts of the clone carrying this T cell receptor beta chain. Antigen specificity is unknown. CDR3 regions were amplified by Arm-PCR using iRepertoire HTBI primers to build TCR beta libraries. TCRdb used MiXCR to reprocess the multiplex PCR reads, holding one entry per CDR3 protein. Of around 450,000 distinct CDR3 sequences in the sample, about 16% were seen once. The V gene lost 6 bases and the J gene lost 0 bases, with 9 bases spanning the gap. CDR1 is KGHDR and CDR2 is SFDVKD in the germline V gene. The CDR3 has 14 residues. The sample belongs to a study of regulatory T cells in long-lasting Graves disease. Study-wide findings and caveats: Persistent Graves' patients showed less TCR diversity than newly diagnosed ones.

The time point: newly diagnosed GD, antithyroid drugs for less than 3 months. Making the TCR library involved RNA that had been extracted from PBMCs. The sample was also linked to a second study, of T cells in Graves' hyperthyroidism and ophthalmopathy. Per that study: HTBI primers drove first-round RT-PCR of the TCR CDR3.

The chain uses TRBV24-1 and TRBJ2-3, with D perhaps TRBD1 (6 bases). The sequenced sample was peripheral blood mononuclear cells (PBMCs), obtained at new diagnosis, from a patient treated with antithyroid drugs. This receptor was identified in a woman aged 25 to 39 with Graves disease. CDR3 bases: TGTGCCACCAGTAACAGGGTGAGCACAGATACGCAGTATTTT. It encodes CATSNRVSTDTQYF.